The next 28 T cell receptor beta chains were all read from a single sample in a study of T cells in Graves' hyperthyroidism and ophthalmopathy. RNA transcripts yielded amplified TCR beta CDR3 regions. First-round RT-PCR of the TCR CDR3 relied on the HTBI primer set. TCRdb independently ran MiXCR on the multiplex PCR reads; one entry per CDR3 protein. The table shows 300,000 to 450,000 distinct CDR3 sequences, with 15% to 20% occurring only once. Source material: blood. The receptor source for this set is a woman in her 40s with Graves' ophthalmopathy.

This clonotype was seen many times. The chain employs TRBV12-3 or TRBV12-4 and TRBJ2-7; 12 bases match TRBD2. The CDR3 has 15 residues. With 6 bases clipped from V and 7 bases from J, the junction kept 10 bases outside the gene matches. CDR3 nucleotides: TGTGCCAGCAGGGACCGGACTAGCGGGATGGGGGAGCAGTACTTC. Its protein product is CASRDRTSGMGEQYF.

This clonotype appeared a few times. The junction departs from the called germline gene at one end, perhaps through a read error. The rearrangement links TRBV11-2 to TRBJ2-2, with D perhaps TRBD2 (5 bases). This CDR3 has 14 amino acids. Germline V gene data show CDR1 as SGHAT and CDR2 as FQNNGV. CDR3 residues: CASSLTPNTGELCF. The DNA of the CDR3 is TGTGCCAGCAGCTTAACACCCAACACCGGGGAGCTGTGTTTT. The variable domain in full, with the rest retrieved from reference TRBV11-2 and TRBJ2-2, is EAGVAQSPRYKIIEKRQSVAFWCNPISGHATLYWYQQILGQGPKLLIQFQNNGVVDDSQLPKDRFSAERLKGVDSTLKIQPAKLEDSAVYLCASSLTPNTGELCFGEGSRLTVL.

This clonotype has at least ten counts. The chain has TRBV11-2 and TRBJ1-2, with 7 nucleotides matching TRBD1. V lost 6 bases and J lost 6; bases outside the gene matches: 10. Per the germline V gene, CDR1 is SGHAT and CDR2 is FQNNGV. The CDR3 extends over 14 amino acids. The CDR3 protein is CASSLYKGGNGYTF. CDR3 coding DNA: TGTGCCAGCAGTCTATATAAAGGGGGCAATGGCTACACCTTC.

J is TRBJ2-2 and V is TRBV10-3, with D perhaps matching TRBD2 (6 bases). The CDR3 runs to 14 residues. V was cut by 9 bases and J by 6 bases, with 17 bases left in between. Germline V gene sequence: CDR1 ENHRY, CDR2 SYGVKD. CDR3 region: CAIRTLPGAGELFF. The CDR3 DNA is TGTGCCATAAGGACCCTACCGGGGGCCGGGGAGCTGTTTTTT.

Ten or more counts support this clonotype. The chain carries TRBV27 and TRBJ1-2; D not resolved. The germline V and J ends were trimmed by 2 bases and 2 bases, with 9 bases remaining between them. The germline V gene has CDR1 MNHEY and CDR2 SMNVEV (reference sequence). The CDR3 contains 14 residues. The CDR3 DNA sequence: TGTGCCAGCAGTTTACGGAGGGAGAACTATGGCTACACCTTC. It encodes CASSLRRENYGYTF.

The table lists this clonotype with many counts. The rearrangement joins TRBV7-2 to TRBJ2-7; no definite D call. From germline, CDR1 is SGHTA and CDR2 FQGNSA. This CDR3 spans 15 amino acids. Trimming left V 2 bases short and J 0 bases short, with 11 bases between. DNA for the CDR3: TGTGCCAGCAGCTTAAGTACAGTAAGCTCCTACGAGCAGTACTTC. It yields the protein CASSLSTVSSYEQYF.

This clonotype was observed many times. The V gene is TRBV12-3 or TRBV12-4, the J gene TRBJ1-1; possible D gene TRBD1, 6 bases. The CDR3 consists of 14 residues. The ends were cut back, 6 bases at V and 7 bases at J, with 18 bases in the middle. The CDR3 reads CASRPTGRRIEAFF. CDR3 sequence (DNA): TGTGCCAGCAGACCAACAGGGCGACGAATTGAAGCTTTCTTT.

This clonotype was counted many times. The genes are TRBV13 and TRBJ2-2, with 11 bases aligning to TRBD1. Germline CDR1 reads PRHDT; CDR2 reads FYEKMQ (reference sequence). The CDR3 is 16 residues long. With V trimmed by 0 bases and J by 6 bases, 3 bases remained unmatched. CDR3 protein: CASSLGRDRGAGELFF. The CDR3 region has the DNA TGTGCCAGCAGCTTAGGCCGGGACAGGGGGGCCGGGGAGCTGTTTTTT. Full variable domain (remainder filled in from reference TRBV13 and TRBJ2-2): AAGVIQSPRHLIKEKRETATLKCYPIPRHDTVYWYQQGPGQDPQFLISFYEKMQSDKGSIPDRFSAQQFSDYHSELNMSSLELGDSALYFCASSLGRDRGAGELFFGEGSRLTVL.

This clonotype was counted at least ten times. This chain connects TRBV5-1 to TRBJ2-5, with D perhaps matching TRBD1 (6 bases). V dropped 4 bases and J dropped 5 bases, with 18 bases sitting between them. The CDR3 is 15 amino acids. Germline values: CDR1 SGHRS, CDR2 YFSETQ. Here the CDR3 DNA reads TGCGCCAGCAGCATATCAGGGGAAGTAGGGGAGACCCAGTACTTC. Translation gives CASSISGEVGETQYF.

This clonotype was counted at least ten times. The V gene is TRBV6-1, the J gene TRBJ2-7; D gene uncertain. Between the trimmed V and J ends, which lost 3 bases and 9 bases, there was a span of 15 bases. This CDR3 is 13 amino acids long. Germline CDR1 MNHNS, CDR2 SASEGT. CDR3 DNA: TGTGCCAGCAGTGATCGGCCTTCTTCGTCGCAGTACTTC. Its protein product is CASSDRPSSSQYF.

This clonotype was observed at least ten times. This rearrangement joins TRBV28 to TRBJ2-2; D not resolved. Between the trimmed V and J ends, which lost 4 bases and 9 bases, there was a span of 27 bases. The germline V gene has CDR1 MDHEN and CDR2 SYDVKM. The CDR3 spans 18 residues. The CDR3 DNA follows: TGTGCCAGCAGTTCTTATCCCCCGGGCTCTTCGTTCGTCCGGGAGCTGTTTTTT. Protein sequence: CASSSYPPGSSFVRELFF.

This clonotype has at least ten counts. V and J are TRBV6-1 and TRBJ2-7; tentatively, D is TRBD1 or TRBD2 (5 bases each). The germline V gene encodes CDR1 MNHNS and CDR2 SASEGT. This CDR3 region has 15 residues. V lost 6 bases to trimming and J lost 2 bases, with 17 bases between them. The CDR3 coding sequence is TGTGCCAGCAGGAGGGACGCAACCCCCCCCTACGAGCAGTACTTC. It codes for CASRRDATPPYEQYF.

In its sample, this clonotype was seen a few times. V and J are TRBV11-3 and TRBJ2-2; D is possibly TRBD1 (5 bases). The CDR3 is made up of 15 amino acids. V gave up 3 bases and J gave up 0 bases, with 8 bases separating them. The germline CDR1 and CDR2 sequences are SGHNT and YENEEA. The CDR3 region is CASSFRDSNTGELFF. DNA for the CDR3: TGTGCCAGCAGCTTCAGGGATTCGAACACCGGGGAGCTGTTTTTT.

This clonotype was observed at least ten times. In DNA, the CDR3 is TGTGCCAGCAGTATGGGGGGGACCCTGACCTACGAGCAGTACTTC. The encoded protein is CASSMGGTLTYEQYF. The chain couples TRBV2 to TRBJ2-7; 7 bases agree with TRBD2. Trimming cost V 5 bases and J 2 bases; bases outside gene matches: 9. Germline assignment: CDR1 SNHLY and CDR2 FYNNEI. The CDR3 has 15 amino acids.

This clonotype was detected many times. The rearrangement joins TRBV29-1 to TRBJ2-7; 14 bases agree with TRBD2. The V and J ends lost 7 bases and 4 bases, in that order; junction bases with no gene match: 12. Germline-derived CDR1 and CDR2 are SQVTM and ANQGSEA. The length of the CDR3 is 16 residues. CDR3 coding DNA: TGCAGCGAGATTCCGGGACTAGCGGGAGTTTTGTACGAGCAGTACTTC. It specifies CSEIPGLAGVLYEQYF.

The sample holds many counts of this clonotype. The chain is built from TRBV7-9 and TRBJ2-5; 8 nucleotides agree with TRBD2. Trimming cost V 5 bases and J 5 bases; bases outside gene matches: 13. Germline CDR1 is SEHNR and CDR2 is FQNEAQ (reference sequence). CDR3 length equals 16 residues. The CDR3 protein is CASSLNQGLGGETQYF. CDR3 DNA sequence: TGTGCCAGCAGCCTAAATCAGGGACTAGGAGGGGAGACCCAGTACTTC.

The sample holds many counts of this clonotype. J is TRBJ1-2 and V is TRBV20-1, with a possible D match to TRBD1 (5 bases). Germline V gives CDR1 DFQATT, CDR2 SNEGSKA (reference sequence). V was trimmed by 0 bases and J by 3 bases, leaving 14 bases between them. The CDR3 is made up of 15 amino acids. DNA of the CDR3: TGCAGTGCTAGAGAATATGGCTTAGGGGACTATGGCTACACCTTC. As protein: CSAREYGLGDYGYTF.

The V gene is TRBV28, the J gene TRBJ2-7; 15 bases line up with TRBD2. Per the germline V gene, CDR1 is MDHEN and CDR2 is SYDVKM. This CDR3 has 18 residues. V lost 6 bases to trimming and J lost 5 bases; unmatched junction nucleotides: 14. CDR3 loop: CASRLSRTSGRGKHEQYF. The CDR3 DNA reads TGTGCCAGCAGACTTTCCAGGACTAGCGGGAGGGGAAAGCACGAGCAGTACTTC.

This clonotype has ten or more counts. The J gene is TRBJ2-2, the V gene TRBV3-1, with TRBD1 identical over 7 bases. J lost 6 bases, V lost 0 bases, and 1 base had no gene match. Germline CDR1 and CDR2: LGHDT and YNNKEL (reference sequence). The CDR3 runs to 14 residues. In DNA, the CDR3 is TGTGCCAGCAGCCAAGAGACAGGGCCCGGGGAGCTGTTTTTT. The encoded protein is CASSQETGPGELFF.

There are many counts of this clonotype. The chain is built from TRBV7-8 and TRBJ2-4; 12 positions agree with TRBD2. Germline assignment: CDR1 SGHVS and CDR2 FQNEAQ. The CDR3 has 15 residues. The V segment lost 4 bases and the J segment 8 bases; nucleotides outside the gene matches: 6. The CDR3 bases are TGTGCCAGCAGCTCCCTAGCGGGAGGGGTAGACATTCAGTACTTC. Translating it yields CASSSLAGGVDIQYF.

Comments on this clonotype: Germline is not matched at one junction end, which may reflect a read error. V and J are TRBV2 and TRBJ2-7, with a possible D match to TRBD1 (7 bases). There are 14 residues in the CDR3. CDR1 is SNHLY and CDR2 is FYNNEI in the germline V gene. CDR3 DNA sequence: TGTGCCACCAGGGGGGTCCCGAGCTCCTACGAGCAGTGCTTC. Translating gives CATRGVPSSYEQCF.

This clonotype was detected ten times or more. J is TRBJ1-3 and V is TRBV19; TRBD1 aligns across 9 bases. CDR3 length: 17 amino acids. The V and J ends lost 3 bases and 4 bases, in that order; junction bases with no gene match: 10. Per the germline V gene, CDR1 is LNHDA and CDR2 is SQIVND (reference sequence). CDR3 amino acids: CASSIGGTGIRGNTIYF. The DNA for the CDR3 is TGTGCCAGTAGTATCGGTGGGACAGGGATTCGCGGAAACACCATATATTTT.

In its sample, this clonotype was seen many times. The rearrangement joins TRBV11-2 to TRBJ1-2; 7 bases align to TRBD1. Germline values: CDR1 SGHAT, CDR2 FQNNGV. This CDR3 is built from 15 residues. V lost 5 bases, J lost 6 bases, and 12 bases stayed unmatched. CDR3 bases: TGTGCCAGCAGCCCCCGACAGGGCTTCTCCCATGGCTACACCTTC. Protein: CASSPRQGFSHGYTF.

This clonotype was detected ten times or more. The rearrangement uses TRBV27 and TRBJ2-7; D is unclear. From germline, CDR1 is MNHEY and CDR2 SMNVEV (reference sequence). Trimming removed 4 bases at V and 3 bases at J, with 22 bases between. This CDR3 is built from 17 residues. CDR3 nucleotides: TGTGCCAGCAGTTCTCTTATCAATCCAACTAACAACTACGAGCAGTACTTC. As protein: CASSSLINPTNNYEQYF.

This clonotype was found many times. The chain employs TRBV20-1 and TRBJ1-1, with TRBD1 as a possible D gene (5 bases). Germline loops: CDR1 DFQATT, CDR2 SNEGSKA (reference sequence). V was shortened by 3 bases and J by 4 bases, with 15 bases between the two germline ends. CDR3 length equals 14 residues. CDR3 DNA sequence: TGCAGTGCTAGGCATTGGGGGGAAGTCACTGAAGCTTTCTTT. Translated: CSARHWGEVTEAFF.

This clonotype came up once. This chain connects TRBV19 to TRBJ1-2; D call uncertain. CDR1 LNHDA and CDR2 SQIVND come from the germline V gene (reference sequence). The CDR3 covers 15 residues. V lost 0 bases to trimming and J lost 7 bases, with 15 bases between them. CDR3: CASSIDGRSGTGYTF. For the CDR3, the DNA is TGTGCCAGTAGTATAGATGGACGGTCCGGCACTGGCTACACCTTC.

This clonotype was seen many times. The chain has TRBV27 and TRBJ2-2; no definite D call. In germline, CDR1 is MNHEY, CDR2 SMNVEV (reference sequence). The V end lost 1 base, the J end lost 6 bases, and 3 bases lay between the germline ends. This CDR3 spans 12 amino acids. As DNA, the CDR3 is TGTGCCAGCAGTTTATGGTCCGGGGAGCTGTTTTTT. Its translation is CASSLWSGELFF.

In its sample, this clonotype was seen many times. The chain joins TRBV5-1 to TRBJ2-7, with D tentatively TRBD1 (5 bases). The V gene's germline CDR1 is SGHRS and CDR2 YFSETQ. V was pared by 0 bases and J by 7 bases, with 8 bases between. The CDR3 is 12 residues long. CDR3 sequence reads: CASSLEGVEQYF. The CDR3 nucleotides are TGCGCCAGCAGCTTGGAAGGGGTTGAGCAGTACTTC.